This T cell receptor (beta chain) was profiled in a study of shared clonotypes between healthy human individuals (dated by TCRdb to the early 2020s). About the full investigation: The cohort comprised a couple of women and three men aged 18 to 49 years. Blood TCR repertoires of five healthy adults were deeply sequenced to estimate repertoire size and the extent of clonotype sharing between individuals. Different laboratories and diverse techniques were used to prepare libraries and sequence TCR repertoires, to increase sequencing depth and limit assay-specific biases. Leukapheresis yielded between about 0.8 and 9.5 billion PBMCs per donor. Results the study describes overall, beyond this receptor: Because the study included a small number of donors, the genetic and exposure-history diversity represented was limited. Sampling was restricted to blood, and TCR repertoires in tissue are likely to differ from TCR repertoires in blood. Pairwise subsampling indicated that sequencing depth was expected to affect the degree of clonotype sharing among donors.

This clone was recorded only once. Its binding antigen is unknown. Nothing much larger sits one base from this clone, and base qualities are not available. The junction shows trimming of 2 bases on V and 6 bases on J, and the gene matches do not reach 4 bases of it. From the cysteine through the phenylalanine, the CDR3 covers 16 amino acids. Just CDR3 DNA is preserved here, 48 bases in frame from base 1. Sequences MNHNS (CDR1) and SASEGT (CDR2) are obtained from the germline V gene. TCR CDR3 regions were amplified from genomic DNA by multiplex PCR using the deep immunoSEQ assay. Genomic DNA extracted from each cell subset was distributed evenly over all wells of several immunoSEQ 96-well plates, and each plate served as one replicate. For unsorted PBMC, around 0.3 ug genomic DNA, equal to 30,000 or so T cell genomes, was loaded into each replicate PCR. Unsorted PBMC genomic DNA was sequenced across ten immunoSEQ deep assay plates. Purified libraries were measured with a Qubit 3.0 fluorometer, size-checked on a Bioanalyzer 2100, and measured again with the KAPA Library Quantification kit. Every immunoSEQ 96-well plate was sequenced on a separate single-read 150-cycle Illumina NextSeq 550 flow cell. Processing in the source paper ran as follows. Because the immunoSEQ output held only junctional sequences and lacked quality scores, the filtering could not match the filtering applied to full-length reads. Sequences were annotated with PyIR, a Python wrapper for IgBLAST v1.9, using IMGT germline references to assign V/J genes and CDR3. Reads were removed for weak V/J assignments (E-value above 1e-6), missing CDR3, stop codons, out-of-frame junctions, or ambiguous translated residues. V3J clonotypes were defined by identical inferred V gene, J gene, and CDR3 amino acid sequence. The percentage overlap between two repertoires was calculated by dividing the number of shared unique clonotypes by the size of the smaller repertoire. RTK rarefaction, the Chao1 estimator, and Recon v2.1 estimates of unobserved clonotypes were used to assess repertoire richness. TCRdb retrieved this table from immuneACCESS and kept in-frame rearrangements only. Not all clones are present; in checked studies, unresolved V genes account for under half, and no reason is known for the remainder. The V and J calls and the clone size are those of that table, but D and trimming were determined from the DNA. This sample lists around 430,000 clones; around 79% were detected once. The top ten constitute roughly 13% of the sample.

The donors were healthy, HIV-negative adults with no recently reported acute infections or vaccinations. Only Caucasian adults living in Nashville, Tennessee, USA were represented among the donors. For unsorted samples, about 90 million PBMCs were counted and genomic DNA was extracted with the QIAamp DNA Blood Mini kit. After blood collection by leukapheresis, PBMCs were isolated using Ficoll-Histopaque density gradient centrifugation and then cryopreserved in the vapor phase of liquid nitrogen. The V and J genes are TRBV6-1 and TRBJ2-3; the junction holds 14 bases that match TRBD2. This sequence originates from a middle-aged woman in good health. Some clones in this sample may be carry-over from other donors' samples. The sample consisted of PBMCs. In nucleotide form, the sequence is TGTGCCAGCAGTGAAATCGGGACTAGCGGGAGCGATACGCAGTATTTT. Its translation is CASSEIGTSGSDTQYF.